These 15 T cell receptor beta chains were all obtained from the same sample, sequenced in a study of a mutant IDH1 vaccine in newly diagnosed glioma. Sequencing used immunoSEQ multiplex PCR; TCRdb keeps in-frame clones, though not all of them. This sample has roughly 72,000 clones, with roughly nine tenths found just once. Time point in this sample: week 5, during vaccination. Topical imiquimod accompanied each vaccine dose, which consisted of 300 ug of mutant IDH1 20-mer peptide. Their recognized antigens are unknown. The source material was PBMCs, sampled from a glioma patient whose treatment included an IDH1 peptide vaccine. The receptors stem from a woman between 50 and 59 years old with glioma.

The rearrangement joins TRBV7-9 to TRBJ2-3, with a weak D call TRBD1 (5 bases). Germline values: CDR1 SEHNR, CDR2 FQNEAQ (reference sequence). The CDR3 spans 15 residues. V dropped 3 bases and J dropped 7 bases, with 17 bases sitting between them. This CDR3 reads CASSLGERHRNTQYF. The CDR3 nucleotides read TGTGCCAGCAGCTTGGGCGAGAGGCACAGGAATACGCAGTATTTT.

V usage is TRBV6-5 and J usage is TRBJ2-2; D gene ambiguous. Germline V gene lookup returns CDR1 MNHEY and CDR2 SVGAGI. The CDR3 is made up of 11 amino acids. The V and J ends lost 6 bases and 4 bases respectively, with 3 bases between them. DNA for the CDR3: TGTGCCAGCAGAAGCACCGGGGAGCTGTTTTTT. This codes for CASRSTGELFF.

The chain uses TRBV27 and TRBJ2-5; D is possibly TRBD1 or TRBD2 (6 bases each). CDR1 is MNHEY, CDR2 SMNVEV, per germline (reference sequence). The ends were cut back, 1 base at V and 5 bases at J, with 11 bases in the middle. This CDR3 is built from 14 residues. The chain's CDR3 is CASSLFGGGETQYF. The CDR3 DNA reads TGTGCCAGCAGTTTATTCGGGGGCGGGGAGACCCAGTACTTC.

This clone was seen a single time. The chain has TRBV29-1 and TRBJ1-2, with no clear D. The CDR3 is 12 amino acids. Germline V gene lookup returns CDR1 SQVTM and CDR2 ANQGSEA. Trimming shortened V by 2 bases and J by 3 bases, and 7 bases separated the two germline ends. The CDR3 sequence: CSVESPYYGYTF. CDR3 nucleotide sequence: TGCAGCGTTGAATCCCCCTACTATGGCTACACCTTC.

The chain joins TRBV28 to TRBJ2-7; 12 nucleotides agree with TRBD2. Germline lookup yields CDR1 MDHEN and CDR2 SYDVKM. The junction had 9 bases not matched to a gene; V was cut back by 2 bases and J by 4 bases. The CDR3 has 17 amino acids. This CDR3 reads CASSLRALAGGLYEQYF. CDR3 nucleotides: TGTGCCAGCAGTTTACGGGCACTAGCGGGAGGATTATACGAGCAGTACTTC.

This clone appeared a single time. The chain has TRBV7-3 and TRBJ1-4; D not resolved. Between the trimmed V and J ends, which lost 5 bases and 2 bases, there was a span of 9 bases. CDR3 length: 14 amino acids. Per the germline V gene, CDR1 is SGHTA and CDR2 is FQGTGA. DNA for the CDR3: TGTGCCAGCAGCCCTCATAGGACTAATGAAAAACTGTTTTTT. Protein product: CASSPHRTNEKLFF. Complete variable domain (other parts from reference TRBV7-3 and TRBJ1-4): GAGVSQTPSNKVTEKGKYVELRCDPISGHTALYWYRQSLGQGPEFLIYFQGTGAADDSGLPNDRFFAVRPEGSVSTLKIQRTERGDSAVYLCASSPHRTNEKLFFGSGTQLSVL.

This clone was observed a handful of times. V gene TRBV6-4 combines with J gene TRBJ1-6; D perhaps matches TRBD1 (6 bases). The CDR3 extends over 13 amino acids. Germline V gene lookup returns CDR1 MRHNA and CDR2 SNTAGT. V was trimmed by 0 bases and J by 11 bases, leaving 8 bases between them. Here the CDR3 DNA reads TGTGCCAGCAGTGACTCTCGGACAGCACCCCTCCACTTT. The encoded protein is CASSDSRTAPLHF.

Here the CDR3 DNA reads TGTGCCAGCAGCCCGACAGGGGAAGAGACCCAGTACTTC. Protein: CASSPTGEETQYF. The chain employs TRBV5-6 and TRBJ2-5; 8 bases fit TRBD1. The germline V gene has CDR1 SGHDT and CDR2 YYEEEE. The V segment lost 4 bases and the J segment 3 bases; nucleotides outside the gene matches: 2. CDR3 size: 13 residues.

This clone has a handful of counts. The CDR3 DNA follows: TGTGCCAGCAGTGATCAAGGGTCGGGGCAGCCCCAGCATTTT. Its translation: CASSDQGSGQPQHF. The V and J genes are TRBV6-1 and TRBJ1-5, with no clear D. The ends were cut back, 3 bases at V and 7 bases at J, with 13 bases in the middle. Germline values: CDR1 MNHNS, CDR2 SASEGT. CDR3 size: 14 residues.

The chain employs TRBV2 and TRBJ1-5; D gene unclear. The V end lost 5 bases, the J end lost 0 bases, and 5 bases lay between the germline ends. CDR3 size: 13 residues. Germline loops: CDR1 SNHLY, CDR2 FYNNEI. CDR3 sequence: CASSFYSNQPQHF. Written as DNA, the CDR3 is TGTGCCAGCAGTTTTTATAGCAATCAGCCCCAGCATTTT.

The chain joins TRBV28 to TRBJ1-5; tentatively, D is TRBD1 (6 bases). Deletions cut 6 bases from V and 6 bases from J, with 12 bases between. CDR1 and CDR2 (germline): MDHEN, SYDVKM. The CDR3 length is 13 residues. The CDR3 DNA reads TGTGCCAGCAGAAATACAGGGATTCAGCCCCAGCATTTT. It translates to CASRNTGIQPQHF.

V is TRBV7-9 and J is TRBJ1-2; tentatively, D is TRBD1 (6 bases). This CDR3 has 14 amino acids. CDR1 SEHNR and CDR2 FQNEAQ come from the germline V gene (reference sequence). Trimming pared 5 bases from V and 4 bases from J, leaving 14 bases between. The CDR3 loop reads CASSLGRGAYGYTF. In DNA, the CDR3 is TGTGCCAGCAGCCTCGGGCGGGGGGCCTATGGCTACACCTTC.

The V and J genes are TRBV27 and TRBJ1-1; possible D gene TRBD1, 5 bases. Germline V gives CDR1 MNHEY, CDR2 SMNVEV (reference sequence). Trimming removed 3 bases from V and 0 bases from J, with 8 bases in between. The CDR3 is 14 amino acids. The CDR3 is CASSFGGLNTEAFF. In DNA, the CDR3 is TGTGCCAGCAGTTTTGGGGGATTGAACACTGAAGCTTTCTTT.

The chain is built from TRBV18 and TRBJ1-1; D perhaps matches TRBD1 (6 bases). Trimming shortened V by 3 bases and J by 1 base, and 12 bases separated the two germline ends. The germline V gene has CDR1 KGHSH and CDR2 LQKENI. This CDR3 contains 15 residues. The CDR3 DNA is TGTGCCAGCTCACCGAGGGGGGGGCCGAACACTGAAGCTTTCTTT. Protein product: CASSPRGGPNTEAFF.

The V call is TRBV2, the J call TRBJ1-4; D unresolved. Trimming took 0 bases from V and 5 from J, leaving 10 bases between them. The CDR3 runs to 15 residues. Per the germline V gene, CDR1 is SNHLY and CDR2 is FYNNEI. CDR3 protein: CASSEARAVNEKLFF. CDR3 nucleotides: TGTGCCAGCAGTGAAGCGCGGGCAGTAAATGAAAAACTGTTTTTT.